This TCR beta chain is drawn from a study of low-dose radiotherapy and immunotherapy resistance in tumors. In the study overall: Radiation delivery to Cohort 1 consisted of 0.5 Gy per fraction every 2 weeks, summing to 6.5 Gy. Cohort 2 was treated with 1 Gy per fraction every two weeks, amounting to 13 Gy across 26 weeks. Intravenous ipilimumab 1 mg/kg every six weeks was given with nivolumab 240 mg every two weeks.

TRAV and TRBV primers primed cDNA for both TCRalpha and TCRbeta. Over approximately 20 PCR cycles, TCRs were amplified from a constant-region primer and V-primer adapter. TCRdb called the reads again in MiXCR, with one record for every CDR3 protein. The repertoire holds roughly 10,000 distinct CDR3 sequences, with roughly half as singletons. Ipilimumab, nivolumab, aspirin, low-dose cyclophosphamide and low-dose radiotherapy were administered to donors. The receptor's source is a human donor with advanced metastatic prostate, ovarian, gallbladder or colorectal cancer (not recorded which). This table probably holds off-target reads from a library built for another chain.

The CDR3 sequence is CAISESTSETQYF. In nucleotides, the CDR3 is TGTGCCATCAGTGAGTCGACTAGCGAGACCCAGTACTTC. The chain joins TRBV10-3 to TRBJ2-5, with 7 bases identical to TRBD2. This CDR3 spans 13 amino acids. Looked up from germline, CDR1 is ENHRY and CDR2 is SYGVKD. Unmatched junction bases numbered 0, after V lost 0 bases and J lost 5 bases.